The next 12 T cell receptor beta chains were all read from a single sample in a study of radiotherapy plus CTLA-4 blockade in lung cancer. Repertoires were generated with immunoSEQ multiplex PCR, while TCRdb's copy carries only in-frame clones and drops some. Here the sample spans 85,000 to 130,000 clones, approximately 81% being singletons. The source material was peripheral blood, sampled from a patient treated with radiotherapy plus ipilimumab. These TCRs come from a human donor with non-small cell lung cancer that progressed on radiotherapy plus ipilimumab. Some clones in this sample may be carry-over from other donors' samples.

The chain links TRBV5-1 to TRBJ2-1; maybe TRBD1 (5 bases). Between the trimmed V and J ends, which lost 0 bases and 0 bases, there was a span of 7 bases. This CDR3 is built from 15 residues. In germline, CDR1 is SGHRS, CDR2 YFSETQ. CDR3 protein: CASSLEGNSYNEQFF. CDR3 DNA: TGCGCCAGCAGCTTGGAGGGGAACTCCTACAATGAGCAGTTCTTC.

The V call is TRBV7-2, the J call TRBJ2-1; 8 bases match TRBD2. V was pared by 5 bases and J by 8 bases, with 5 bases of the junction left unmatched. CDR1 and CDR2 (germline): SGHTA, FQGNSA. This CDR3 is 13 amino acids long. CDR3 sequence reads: CASSRSGVYEQFF. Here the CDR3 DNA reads TGTGCCAGCAGCCGTAGCGGGGTCTATGAGCAGTTCTTC.

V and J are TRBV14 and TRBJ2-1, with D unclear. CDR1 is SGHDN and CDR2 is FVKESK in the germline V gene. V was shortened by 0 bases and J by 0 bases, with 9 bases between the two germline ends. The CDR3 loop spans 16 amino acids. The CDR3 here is CASSQDSWDSYNEQFF. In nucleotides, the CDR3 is TGTGCCAGCAGCCAAGATAGTTGGGACTCCTACAATGAGCAGTTCTTC.

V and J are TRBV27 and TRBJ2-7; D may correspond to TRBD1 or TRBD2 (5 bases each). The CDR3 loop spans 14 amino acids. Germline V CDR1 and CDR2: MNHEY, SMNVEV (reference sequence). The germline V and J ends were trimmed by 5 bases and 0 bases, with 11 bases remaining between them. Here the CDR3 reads CASSRDVSSYEQYF. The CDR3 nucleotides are TGTGCCAGCAGTCGGGACGTCAGCTCCTACGAGCAGTACTTC.

CDR3 coding DNA: TGTGCCAGCAGCCTCTTCCCGAGTGGGACCTACGAGCAGTACTTC. It yields the protein CASSLFPSGTYEQYF. The rearrangement links TRBV6-5 to TRBJ2-7; no definite D call. This CDR3 region has 15 residues. Germline CDR1 is MNHEY and CDR2 is SVGAGI. Deletions cut 6 bases from V and 2 bases from J, with 17 bases between.

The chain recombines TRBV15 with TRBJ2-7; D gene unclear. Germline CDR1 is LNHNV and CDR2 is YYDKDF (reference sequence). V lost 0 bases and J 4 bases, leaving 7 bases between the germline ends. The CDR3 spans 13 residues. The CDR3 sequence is CATSRDVVYEQYF. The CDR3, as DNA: TGTGCCACCAGCAGAGATGTGGTTTACGAGCAGTACTTC.

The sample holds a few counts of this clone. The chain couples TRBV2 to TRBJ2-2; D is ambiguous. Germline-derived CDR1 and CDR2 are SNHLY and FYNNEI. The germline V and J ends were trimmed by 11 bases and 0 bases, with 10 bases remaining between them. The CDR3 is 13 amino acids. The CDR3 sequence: CAGADSNTGELFF. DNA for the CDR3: TGTGCCGGCGCGGATTCGAACACCGGGGAGCTGTTTTTT.

This CDR3 is CASSEWSYTF. The CDR3 DNA sequence: TGTGCCAGCAGTGAATGGAGCTACACCTTC. V and J are TRBV6-1 and TRBJ1-2; no clear D gene. This CDR3 has 10 amino acids. Germline V gives CDR1 MNHNS, CDR2 SASEGT. Deletions cut 2 bases from V and 9 bases from J, with 4 bases between.

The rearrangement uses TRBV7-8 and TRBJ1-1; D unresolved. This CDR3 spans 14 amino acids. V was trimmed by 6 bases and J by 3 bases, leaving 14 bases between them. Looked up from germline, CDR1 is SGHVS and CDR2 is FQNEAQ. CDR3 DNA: TGTGCCAGCAGTCCTCTGCAGGACCACACTGAAGCTTTCTTT. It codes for CASSPLQDHTEAFF.

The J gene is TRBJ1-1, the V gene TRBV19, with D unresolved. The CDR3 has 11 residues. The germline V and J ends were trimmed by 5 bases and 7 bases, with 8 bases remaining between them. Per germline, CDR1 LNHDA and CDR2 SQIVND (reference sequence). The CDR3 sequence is CASSAPFEAFF. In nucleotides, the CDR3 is TGTGCCAGTAGTGCCCCCTTTGAAGCTTTCTTT.

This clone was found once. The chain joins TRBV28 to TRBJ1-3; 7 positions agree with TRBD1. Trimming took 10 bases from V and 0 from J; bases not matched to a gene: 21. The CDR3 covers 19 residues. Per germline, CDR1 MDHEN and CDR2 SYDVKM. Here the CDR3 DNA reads TGTGCCACCAAGGCCTCGACAGGGACTTCATCTTCCTCTGGAAACACCATATATTTT. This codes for CATKASTGTSSSSGNTIYF.

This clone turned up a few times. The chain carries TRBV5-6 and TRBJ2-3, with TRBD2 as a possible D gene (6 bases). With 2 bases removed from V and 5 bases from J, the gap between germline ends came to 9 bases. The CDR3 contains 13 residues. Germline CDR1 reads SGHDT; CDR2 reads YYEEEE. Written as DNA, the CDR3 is TGTGCCAGCAGCTTCTGGGGACTAGATACGCAGTATTTT. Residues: CASSFWGLDTQYF.